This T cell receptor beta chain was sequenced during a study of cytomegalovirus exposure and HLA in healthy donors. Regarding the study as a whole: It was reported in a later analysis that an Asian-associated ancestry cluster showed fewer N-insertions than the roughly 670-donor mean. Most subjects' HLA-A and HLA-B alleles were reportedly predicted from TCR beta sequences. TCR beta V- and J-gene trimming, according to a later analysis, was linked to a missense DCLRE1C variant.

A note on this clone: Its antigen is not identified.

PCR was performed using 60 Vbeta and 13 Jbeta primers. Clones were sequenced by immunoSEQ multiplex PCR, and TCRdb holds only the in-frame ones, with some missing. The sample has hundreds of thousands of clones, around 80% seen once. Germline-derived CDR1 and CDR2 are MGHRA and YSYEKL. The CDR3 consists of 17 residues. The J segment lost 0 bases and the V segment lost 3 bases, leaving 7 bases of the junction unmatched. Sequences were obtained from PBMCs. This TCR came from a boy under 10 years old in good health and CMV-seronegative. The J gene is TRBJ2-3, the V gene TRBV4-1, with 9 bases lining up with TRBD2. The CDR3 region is CASSHPQRGVSTDTQYF. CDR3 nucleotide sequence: TGCGCCAGCAGCCACCCTCAGCGGGGGGTTAGCACAGATACGCAGTATTTT.